These 9 T cell receptor beta chains came from one sample sequenced in a study of early T cells in non-severe SARS-CoV-2 infection. TCRdb re-called the 5' RACE reads with MiXCR, one entry per CDR3 protein. This sample has some 80,000 distinct CDR3 sequences, with roughly 5.3% found just once. The source was whole blood, collected at baseline. The origin of the receptors is an adult who was a healthcare worker with PCR-confirmed SARS-CoV-2 infection or an uninfected control (not recorded which).

This clonotype was observed at least ten times. V and J are TRBV19 and TRBJ1-2; 8 bases are shared with TRBD1. Germline V gene sequence: CDR1 LNHDA, CDR2 SQIVND (reference sequence). V was pared by 7 bases and J by 2 bases, with 15 bases of the junction left unmatched. This CDR3 is built from 17 residues. The CDR3 region has the DNA TGTGCCAGTACCTTACGCGGGACAGGCCCCCGGAACTATGGCTACACCTTC. Protein sequence: CASTLRGTGPRNYGYTF.

This clonotype was detected ten times or more. This CDR3 is CASFTSPGVPSDTQYF. CDR3 nucleotide sequence: TGTGCCAGCTTTACCTCCCCGGGGGTCCCCTCAGATACGCAGTATTTT. This sequence joins TRBV7-9 and TRBJ2-3; D perhaps matches TRBD2 (6 bases). The length of the CDR3 is 16 residues. CDR1 SEHNR and CDR2 FQNEAQ come from the germline V gene (reference sequence). Trimming took off 8 bases at V and 4 bases at J, with 22 bases between the two ends.

This clonotype was found a few times. The V call is TRBV7-8, the J call TRBJ2-1; possible D gene TRBD1, 7 bases. The germline gives CDR1 SGHVS, CDR2 FQNEAQ. The CDR3 sequence is 14 residues long. V was pared by 5 bases and J by 5 bases, with 13 bases between. In DNA form, the CDR3 reads TGTGCCAGCAGCGCGGGACAGTCTAACAATGAGCAGTTCTTC. Translating it yields CASSAGQSNNEQFF.

Many counts were recorded for this clonotype. The chain is built from TRBV19 and TRBJ1-5; no clear D. The CDR3 length is 14 residues. CDR1 LNHDA and CDR2 SQIVND come from the germline V gene (reference sequence). Trimming took 7 bases from V and 2 from J, leaving 12 bases between them. The CDR3 DNA is TGTGCCAGTATGACCCAGCGAGGCAATCAGCCCCAGCATTTT. Translation gives CASMTQRGNQPQHF.

Comment on this clonotype: This may be a read error: a much more frequent sequence differs by one nucleotide. The CDR3 region has the DNA TGTGCCAGCACCTCAACCCTGAACACTGAAGCTTTCTTT. It encodes CASTSTLNTEAFF. This chain connects TRBV6-1 to TRBJ1-1; no definite D call. Trimming shortened V by 7 bases and J by 0 bases, and 9 bases separated the two germline ends. This CDR3 contains 13 residues. CDR1 is MNHNS, CDR2 SASEGT, per germline.

In its sample, this clonotype was seen a few times. V usage is TRBV7-9 and J usage is TRBJ2-2; D is unresolved. V dropped 5 bases and J dropped 4 bases, with 11 bases sitting between them. The CDR3 loop spans 14 amino acids. The germline gives CDR1 SEHNR, CDR2 FQNEAQ (reference sequence). CDR3 sequence reads: CASSPNDGTGELFF. CDR3 sequence (DNA): TGTGCCAGCAGCCCCAACGACGGCACCGGGGAGCTGTTTTTT.

This clonotype was counted many times. The rearrangement joins TRBV30 to TRBJ1-3, with 9 nucleotides matching TRBD1. With V trimmed by 5 bases and J by 2 bases, 10 bases remained unmatched. Germline V gene data show CDR1 as GTSNPN and CDR2 as SVGIG (reference sequence). The CDR3 contains 16 residues. For the CDR3, the DNA is TGTGCCTGGGATCGGGGACAGGGTCTTCCTGGAAACACCATATATTTT. Translating gives CAWDRGQGLPGNTIYF.

The V gene is TRBV20-1, the J gene TRBJ2-1, with D possibly TRBD2 on 6 matching bases. V was shortened by 7 bases and J by 4 bases, with 20 bases between the two germline ends. Germline loops: CDR1 DFQATT, CDR2 SNEGSKA (reference sequence). The CDR3 has 15 residues. CDR3 in amino acids: CSDRDLRSNYNEQFF. The CDR3 DNA reads TGCAGTGATAGGGACTTACGTAGTAATTACAATGAGCAGTTCTTC.

The sample holds many counts of this clonotype. The chain recombines TRBV10-2 with TRBJ2-1; 9 bases agree with TRBD2. This CDR3 spans 15 amino acids. Germline CDR1 and CDR2: WSHSY and SAAADI. Unmatched junction bases numbered 10, after V lost 7 bases and J lost 6 bases. The CDR3, as DNA: TGCGCCAGCACGGTAGGGCGGGAGGGCCTCAATGAGCAGTTCTTC. It translates to CASTVGREGLNEQFF.